This TCR beta chain comes out of a study of cytomegalovirus exposure and HLA in healthy donors. The PCR was carried out with 60 Vbeta primers and 13 Jbeta primers. Sequencing used immunoSEQ multiplex PCR; TCRdb keeps in-frame clones, though not all of them. The sample lists about 120,000 clones; about 68% were seen once. The ends were cut back, 0 bases at V and 2 bases at J, with 5 bases in the middle. CDR1 and CDR2 from the germline V gene are SGDLS and YYNGEE. The CDR3 length is 14 residues. This TCR came from a woman between 35 and 50 years old in good health and CMV-seropositive. The chain employs TRBV9 and TRBJ2-2; D remains ambiguous. Sequenced sample: PBMCs. The CDR3 coding sequence is TGTGCCAGCAGCGTAGACAGAAACACCGGGGAGCTGTTTTTT. Its translation: CASSVDRNTGELFF.